This passage covers 15 T cell receptor beta chains from one sample sequenced in a study of CD8+CD57+ T cells in acquired aplastic anemia. The use of genomic DNA as template underpinned the TCR beta VDJ and CDR3 profiling. Each CDR3 protein gets one entry after TCRdb re-called the reads with MiXCR. Of about 130,000 distinct CDR3 sequences in the sample, 41% are singletons; the top ten hold more than 7%. The sequenced material came from sorted CD4+, CD8+, or CD8+CD57+ T cells (not recorded which) from PBMCs. Receptors were obtained from a human donor in good health, serving as a control.

This clonotype was seen once. The chain recombines TRBV9 with TRBJ1-1; D possibly corresponds to TRBD1 (5 bases). The germline V gene encodes CDR1 SGDLS and CDR2 YYNGEE. The CDR3 totals 15 residues. The V end lost 4 bases, the J end lost 1 base, and 14 bases lay between the germline ends. The CDR3 DNA follows: TGTGCCAGCAGCCCGTGGGGCAGGGCGAACACTGAAGCTTTCTTT. It codes for CASSPWGRANTEAFF.

This sequence joins TRBV18 and TRBJ1-6; TRBD1 is a possible D gene (5 bases). With 4 bases removed from V and 0 bases from J, the gap between germline ends came to 19 bases. The CDR3 totals 19 residues. Looked up from germline, CDR1 is KGHSH and CDR2 is LQKENI. The DNA of the CDR3 is TGTGCCAGCTCACTAACCGGGACGGGACCCTTCTCCTATAATTCACCCCTCCACTTT. Protein product: CASSLTGTGPFSYNSPLHF.

This clonotype was observed at least ten times. This chain links TRBV11-1 with TRBJ1-2; 7 positions agree with TRBD1. The ends lost 4 bases at V and 1 base at J; junction bases unmatched: 9. The CDR3 length is 16 residues. CDR1 is SGHAT, CDR2 FQDESV, per germline (reference sequence). CDR3 sequence: CASSSDRDGLNYGYTF. The CDR3 region has the DNA TGTGCCAGCAGCTCTGACAGGGATGGGCTTAACTATGGCTACACCTTC.

The chain has TRBV15 and TRBJ2-7; 9 bases line up with TRBD1. The CDR3 spans 15 residues. The germline V gene has CDR1 LNHNV and CDR2 YYDKDF (reference sequence). Unmatched junction bases numbered 4, after V lost 4 bases and J lost 0 bases. For the CDR3, the DNA is TGTGCCACCAGCAAGGGGACAGGGTACTCCTACGAGCAGTACTTC. It specifies CATSKGTGYSYEQYF.

The CDR3, as DNA: TGTGCCACCAGCGGAGGGGGGGGCCCTGAAGCTTTCTTT. Translation gives CATSGGGGPEAFF. The chain combines TRBV15 with TRBJ1-1; possibly TRBD1 for D (6 bases). In germline, CDR1 is LNHNV, CDR2 YYDKDF (reference sequence). This CDR3 comprises 13 residues. The ends were cut back, 5 bases at V and 6 bases at J, with 13 bases in the middle.

Concerning this clonotype: This may be a read error: a much more frequent sequence differs by one nucleotide. J is TRBJ2-2 and V is TRBV20-1, with D possibly TRBD2 on 7 matching bases. The CDR3 is 14 residues long. The germline CDR1 and CDR2 sequences are DFQATT and SNEGSKA (reference sequence). V was shortened by 8 bases and J by 4 bases, with 17 bases between the two germline ends. The CDR3 DNA reads TGCAGTACGGTAGATGCGGGGGCCACCGGGGAGCTGTTTTTT. Translating it yields CSTVDAGATGELFF.

The J gene is TRBJ2-7, the V gene TRBV25-1; TRBD1 matches at 8 bases. Germline trimming cut 5 bases from V and 2 bases from J; bases unmatched to any gene: 8. The CDR3 totals 15 residues. Germline V gene sequence: CDR1 MGHDK, CDR2 SYGVNS. CDR3 in DNA: TGTGCCAGCAGTTTTCGGACAGGGAGCCCCTACGAGCAGTACTTC. Its protein is CASSFRTGSPYEQYF.

This clonotype showed up just a few times. This sequence joins TRBV19 and TRBJ1-6; D is undetermined. The ends were cut back, 6 bases at V and 8 bases at J, with 14 bases in the middle. Germline CDR1 is LNHDA and CDR2 is SQIVND (reference sequence). The CDR3 length is 14 residues. The CDR3 bases are TGTGCCAGTAGCTTAGGGCCGACTCATTCACCCCTCCACTTT. Its translation is CASSLGPTHSPLHF.

The V gene is TRBV6-2 or TRBV6-3, the J gene TRBJ1-2; no firm D call. Germline loops: CDR1 MNHEY, CDR2 SVGEGT. The CDR3 is made up of 14 amino acids. V was clipped by 0 bases and J by 8 bases, with 13 bases between them. CDR3 DNA: TGTGCCAGCAGTTACTCATCGGCGGTGGGCGGCTACACCTTC. It encodes CASSYSSAVGGYTF.

This clonotype appeared many times. This chain joins TRBV6-1 and TRBJ1-5, with D possibly TRBD1 on 5 matching bases. The CDR3 totals 13 residues. Trimming cost V 3 bases and J 10 bases, with 13 bases left between them. Germline CDR1 and CDR2: MNHNS and SASEGT. CDR3 nucleotide sequence: TGTGCCAGCAGTGATGTCCGGGACGGACCCCAGCATTTT. Amino acid sequence: CASSDVRDGPQHF.

Many counts were recorded for this clonotype. The rearrangement uses TRBV29-1 and TRBJ1-1; the D gene is possibly TRBD1 (5 bases). The germline CDR1 and CDR2 sequences are SQVTM and ANQGSEA. Between the trimmed V and J ends, which lost 0 bases and 10 bases, there was a span of 12 bases. This CDR3 region has 12 residues. CDR3 sequence (DNA): TGCAGCGTTGAAGATCATCGGGACCCAGCTTTCTTT. The encoded protein is CSVEDHRDPAFF. The full variable domain, rest sourced from reference TRBV29-1 and TRBJ1-1, is SAVISQKPSRDICQRGTSLTIQCQVDSQVTMMFWYRQQPGQSLTLIATANQGSEATYESGFVIDKFPISRPNLTFSTLTVSNMSPEDSSIYLCSVEDHRDPAFFGQGTRLTVV.

Comments on this clonotype: A much larger clone is a single base away; this may be a read error. The genes are TRBV5-1 and TRBJ1-2, with unresolved D. The germline V gene has CDR1 SGHRS and CDR2 YFSETQ. The CDR3 consists of 13 residues. Trimming shortened V by 4 bases and J by 4 bases, and 11 bases separated the two germline ends. In nucleotides, the CDR3 is TGCGCCAGCAGCCTCGCAGAGAGCTATGGCTACACCTTC. This sequence encodes CASSLAESYGYTF.

This rearrangement joins TRBV10-3 to TRBJ2-1; 11 bases are a match to TRBD2. The CDR3 has 16 residues. Germline CDR1 ENHRY, CDR2 SYGVKD. The ends lost 4 bases at V and 0 bases at J; junction bases unmatched: 2. The CDR3 loop reads CAISAGTSGSYNEQFF. The CDR3, as DNA: TGTGCCATCAGTGCCGGGACTAGCGGCTCCTACAATGAGCAGTTCTTC.

The rearrangement links TRBV19 to TRBJ2-7, with 12 nucleotides matching TRBD2. V lost 3 bases to trimming and J lost 2 bases; unmatched junction nucleotides: 2. Germline V CDR1 and CDR2: LNHDA, SQIVND (reference sequence). This CDR3 is built from 15 residues. The CDR3 sequence: CASSITSGGTYEQYF. The CDR3 region has the DNA TGTGCCAGTAGTATCACTAGCGGGGGGACCTACGAGCAGTACTTC.

This clonotype was seen ten or more times. The rearrangement joins TRBV10-3 to TRBJ2-7; D is unresolved. The germline gives CDR1 ENHRY, CDR2 SYGVKD. CDR3 size: 14 residues. V dropped 5 bases and J dropped 1 base, with 12 bases sitting between them. In nucleotides, the CDR3 is TGTGCCATCAGTCGTAGTGCCAGATCCTACGAGCAGTACTTC. It specifies CAISRSARSYEQYF.